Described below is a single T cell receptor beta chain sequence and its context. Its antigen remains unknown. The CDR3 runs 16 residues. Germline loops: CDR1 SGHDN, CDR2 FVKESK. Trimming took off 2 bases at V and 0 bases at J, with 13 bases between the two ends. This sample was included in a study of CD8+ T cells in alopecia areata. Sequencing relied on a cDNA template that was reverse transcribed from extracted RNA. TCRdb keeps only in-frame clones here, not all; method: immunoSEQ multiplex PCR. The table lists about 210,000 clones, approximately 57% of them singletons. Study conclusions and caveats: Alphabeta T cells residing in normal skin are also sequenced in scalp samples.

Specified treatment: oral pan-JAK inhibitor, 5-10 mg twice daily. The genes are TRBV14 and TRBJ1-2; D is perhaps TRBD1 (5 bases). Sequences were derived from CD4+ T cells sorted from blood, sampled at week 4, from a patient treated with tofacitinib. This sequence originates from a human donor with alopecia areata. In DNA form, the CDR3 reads TGTGCCAGCAGCCAAATTACAGGTTTAGCTAACTATGGCTACACCTTC. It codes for CASSQITGLANYGYTF. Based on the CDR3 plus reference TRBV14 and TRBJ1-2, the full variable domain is EAGVTQFPSHSVIEKGQTVTLRCDPISGHDNLYWYRRVMGKEIKFLLHFVKESKQDESGMPNNRFLAERTGGTYSTLKVQPAELEDSGVYFCASSQITGLANYGYTFGSGTRLTVV.